The clone carrying this T cell receptor beta chain showed up many times. The antigen remains unidentified. These data are taken from a study of T cells after yellow fever vaccination. CDR3 length: 15 amino acids. Per germline, CDR1 SGHTA and CDR2 FQGNSA. V was clipped by 3 bases and J by 3 bases, with 15 bases between them. TCRdb itself ran the 5' RACE reads through MiXCR, one entry per CDR3 protein. Counted here are about 310,000 distinct CDR3 sequences, 3.6% occurring once; the ten biggest clones make up about a quarter. Study-level points and caveats: The secondary response showed a weaker magnitude and a faster peak, day 5 versus 15. A small share of clonotypes appeared in both CD4 and CD8 compartments.

This sequence was found in a man aged 18 to 29 who received the YFV17D yellow fever vaccine. Sequenced material: PBMCs, taken on the day of the yellow fever booster vaccination. V gene TRBV7-2 combines with J gene TRBJ2-7, with D possibly matching TRBD2 (7 bases). CDR3 nucleotide sequence: TGTGCCAGCAGCTTGGCTTGGGGGGGGCGCTACGAGCAGTACTTC. Protein sequence: CASSLAWGGRYEQYF.